These 15 T cell receptor beta chains share one sample of origin, sequenced in a study of PD-1 blockade in mismatch repair-deficient tumors. Clones were sequenced by immunoSEQ multiplex PCR, and TCRdb holds only the in-frame ones, with some missing. The sample holds about 68,000 clones, 70% to 80% seen once. The sequencing here drew on peripheral blood, taken 2 weeks after starting pembrolizumab. These receptors came from an adult with mismatch repair-deficient cancer.

The chain recombines TRBV6-5 with TRBJ1-4; D not certain. The V gene's germline CDR1 is MNHEY and CDR2 SVGAGI. The CDR3 is 14 residues long. V was cut by 5 bases and J by 8 bases, with 15 bases left in between. The CDR3: CASSNRAGREKLFF. The CDR3 DNA follows: TGTGCCAGCAGTAACCGGGCCGGACGGGAAAAACTGTTTTTT.

The chain uses TRBV6-5 and TRBJ2-3, with 8 bases identical to TRBD1. V lost 6 bases and J lost 0; bases outside the gene matches: 5. The CDR3 has 15 residues. The germline V gene has CDR1 MNHEY and CDR2 SVGAGI. The CDR3 DNA reads as TGTGCCAGCAGCCCTGGACAGGGTAGCACAGATACGCAGTATTTT. Translating it yields CASSPGQGSTDTQYF.

V gene TRBV5-1 combines with J gene TRBJ2-3; D tentatively fits TRBD1 or TRBD2 (5 bases each). From germline, CDR1 is SGHRS and CDR2 YFSETQ. Deletions cut 3 bases from V and 2 bases from J, with 10 bases between. The length of the CDR3 is 14 residues. The CDR3 protein is CASSYRDATDTQYF. In DNA, the CDR3 is TGCGCCAGCAGCTACCGGGACGCCACAGATACGCAGTATTTT.

The rearrangement joins TRBV7-3 to TRBJ2-5; the D is unclear. Looked up from germline, CDR1 is SGHTA and CDR2 is FQGTGA. Trimming removed 5 bases at V and 9 bases at J, with 16 bases between. There are 13 residues in the CDR3. CDR3 sequence (DNA): TGTGCCAGCAGCCGTGAAATAGACACCCCCCAGTACTTC. It specifies CASSREIDTPQYF.

The rearrangement links TRBV5-1 to TRBJ2-5; TRBD1 matches 11 bases. The CDR3 has 15 residues. Germline CDR1 is SGHRS and CDR2 is YFSETQ. V trimming: 2 bases; J trimming: 4 bases; junction bases outside the gene matches: 4. The CDR3 region is CASSFRGQGGETQYF. The CDR3 nucleotides read TGCGCCAGCAGCTTTCGGGGACAGGGGGGAGAGACCCAGTACTTC.

The chain employs TRBV5-4 and TRBJ2-3, with TRBD2 matching over 7 bases. V lost 3 bases, J lost 3 bases, and 13 bases stayed unmatched. The CDR3 extends over 17 amino acids. Germline-derived CDR1 and CDR2 are SGHNT and YYREEE (reference sequence). The CDR3 loop is CASSSYNAGAQTDTQYF. CDR3 sequence (DNA): TGTGCCAGCAGCTCTTACAACGCGGGAGCTCAAACAGATACGCAGTATTTT.

This sequence joins TRBV5-6 and TRBJ1-1; D is ambiguous. CDR3 length equals 14 residues. Trimming removed 4 bases from V and 3 bases from J, with 13 bases in between. Per the germline V gene, CDR1 is SGHDT and CDR2 is YYEEEE. The CDR3: CASSIWTDYTEAFF. The CDR3 DNA is TGTGCCAGCAGCATCTGGACGGATTACACTGAAGCTTTCTTT.

The genes are TRBV11-2 and TRBJ2-7; 7 bases are shared with TRBD1. The CDR3 length is 14 residues. With 6 bases clipped from V and 2 bases from J, the junction kept 7 bases outside the gene matches. Germline CDR1 reads SGHAT; CDR2 reads FQNNGV. DNA for the CDR3: TGTGCCAGCAGTTTCTCACAGGGGACCTACGAGCAGTACTTC. It specifies CASSFSQGTYEQYF.

The chain joins TRBV2 to TRBJ2-7; 8 bases map to TRBD1. Germline V lookup: CDR1 SNHLY, CDR2 FYNNEI. V lost 1 base and J lost 4; bases outside the gene matches: 6. The CDR3 runs 15 residues. CDR3 residues: CASSEGQGAVYEQYF. CDR3 DNA sequence: TGTGCCAGCAGTGAAGGGCAGGGGGCGGTGTACGAGCAGTACTTC. Full variable domain (outside the CDR3, taken from reference TRBV2 and TRBJ2-7): EPEVTQTPSHQVTQMGQEVILRCVPISNHLYFYWYRQILGQKVEFLVSFYNNEISEKSEIFDDQFSVERPDGSNFTLKIRSTKLEDSAMYFCASSEGQGAVYEQYFGPGTRLTVT.

The chain couples TRBV7-2 to TRBJ2-3; 9 bases align to TRBD1. Germline-derived CDR1 and CDR2 are SGHTA and FQGNSA. Trimming cost V 5 bases and J 5 bases; bases outside gene matches: 8. The CDR3 loop spans 15 amino acids. CDR3 bases: TGTGCCAGCAGCCCAACCGGACAGGGGAGAGATACGCAGTATTTT. Translating gives CASSPTGQGRDTQYF. Together with reference TRBV7-2 and TRBJ2-3, the CDR3 gives the full variable domain: GAGVSQSPSNKVTEKGKDVELRCDPISGHTALYWYRQSLGQGLEFLIYFQGNSAPDKSGLPSDRFSAERTGGSVSTLTIQRTQQEDSAVYLCASSPTGQGRDTQYFGPGTRLTVL.

This chain links TRBV7-2 with TRBJ1-3; weak D call: TRBD1 (6 bases). Per germline, CDR1 SGHTA and CDR2 FQGNSA. The CDR3 runs 15 residues. Trimming cost V 5 bases and J 4 bases, with 15 bases left between them. The CDR3 here is CASSQDEGGGNTIYF. The CDR3 DNA reads as TGTGCCAGCAGCCAAGATGAGGGGGGAGGAAACACCATATATTTT.

The chain joins TRBV6-1 to TRBJ2-3; 8 nucleotides line up with TRBD1. The CDR3 is 14 amino acids. V dropped 10 bases and J dropped 0; count of bases not matched to a gene: 6. The germline CDR1 and CDR2 sequences are MNHNS and SASEGT. The CDR3 reads CATRGLLSTDTQYF. The CDR3 nucleotides are TGTGCCACCAGGGGGCTTCTGAGCACAGATACGCAGTATTTT.

J is TRBJ1-3 and V is TRBV18; no clear D. Germline CDR1 KGHSH, CDR2 LQKENI. Trimming removed 6 bases from V and 4 bases from J, with 10 bases in between. There are 13 residues in the CDR3. This chain's CDR3 is CASSLDQGNTIYF. CDR3 bases: TGTGCCAGCTCTCTGGATCAAGGAAACACCATATATTTT.

The chain employs TRBV5-4 and TRBJ2-1; TRBD1 agrees at 11 bases. Losses at the gene ends were 4 bases for V and 3 bases for J; bases not matched to a gene: 3. The CDR3 covers 15 residues. CDR1 is SGHNT, CDR2 YYREEE, per germline (reference sequence). CDR3: CASSGDRGNYNEQFF. The CDR3 DNA reads as TGTGCCAGCAGCGGGGACAGGGGGAACTACAATGAGCAGTTCTTC.

The chain uses TRBV2 and TRBJ1-4; D not certain. Between the trimmed V and J ends, which lost 6 bases and 3 bases, there was a span of 5 bases. The CDR3 runs to 12 residues. From germline, CDR1 is SNHLY and CDR2 FYNNEI. CDR3 protein: CASRGANEKLFF. The CDR3 nucleotides are TGTGCCAGCAGGGGAGCTAATGAAAAACTGTTTTTT.